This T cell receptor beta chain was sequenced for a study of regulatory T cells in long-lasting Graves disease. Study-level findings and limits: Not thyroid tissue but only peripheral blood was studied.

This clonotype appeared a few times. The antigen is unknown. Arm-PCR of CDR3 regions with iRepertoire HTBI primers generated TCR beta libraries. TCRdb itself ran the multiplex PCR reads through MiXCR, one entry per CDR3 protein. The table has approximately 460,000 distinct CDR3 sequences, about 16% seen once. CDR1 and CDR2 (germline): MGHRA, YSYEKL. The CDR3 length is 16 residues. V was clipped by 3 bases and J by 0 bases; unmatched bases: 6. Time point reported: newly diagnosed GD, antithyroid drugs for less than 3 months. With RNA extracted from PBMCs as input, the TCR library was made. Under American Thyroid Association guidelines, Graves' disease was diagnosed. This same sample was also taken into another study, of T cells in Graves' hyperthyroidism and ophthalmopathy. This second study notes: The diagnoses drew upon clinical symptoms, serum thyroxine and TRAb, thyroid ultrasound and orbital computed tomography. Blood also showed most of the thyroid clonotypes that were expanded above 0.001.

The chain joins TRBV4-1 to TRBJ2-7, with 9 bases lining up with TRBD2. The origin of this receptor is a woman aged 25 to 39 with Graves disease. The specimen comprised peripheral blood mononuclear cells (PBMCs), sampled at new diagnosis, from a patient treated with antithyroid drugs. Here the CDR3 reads CASSHHSGSGSYEQYF. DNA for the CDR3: TGCGCCAGCAGCCACCATAGCGGGAGCGGCTCCTACGAGCAGTACTTC.